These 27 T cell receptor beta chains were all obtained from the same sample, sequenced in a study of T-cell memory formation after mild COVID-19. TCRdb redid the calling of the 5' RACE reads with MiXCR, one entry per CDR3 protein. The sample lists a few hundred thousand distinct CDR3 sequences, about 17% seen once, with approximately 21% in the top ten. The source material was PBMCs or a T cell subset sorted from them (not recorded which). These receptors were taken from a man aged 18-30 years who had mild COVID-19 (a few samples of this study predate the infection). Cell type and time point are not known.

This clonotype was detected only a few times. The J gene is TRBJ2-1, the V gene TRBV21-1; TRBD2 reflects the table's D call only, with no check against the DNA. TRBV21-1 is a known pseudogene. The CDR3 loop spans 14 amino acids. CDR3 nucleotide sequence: TGTGCCAGCAGCAAATGGAGGGGAGGGAATGAGCAGTTCTTC. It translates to CASSKWRGGNEQFF.

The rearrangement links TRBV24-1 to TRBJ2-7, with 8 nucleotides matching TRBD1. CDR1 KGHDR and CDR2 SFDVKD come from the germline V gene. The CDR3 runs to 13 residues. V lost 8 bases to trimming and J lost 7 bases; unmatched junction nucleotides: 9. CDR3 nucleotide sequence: TGTGCCACCACCACACAGGGGGAGCGTGAGCAGTACGTC. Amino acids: CATTTQGEREQYV.

The CDR3 region has the DNA TGCGCCAGCAGCTCGGGGGACGGGGGTGAGCAGTACTTC. Amino acid sequence: CASSSGDGGEQYF. The V gene is TRBV5-1, the J gene TRBJ2-7; maybe TRBD2 (6 bases). Germline lookup yields CDR1 SGHRS and CDR2 YFSETQ. V lost 3 bases, J lost 7 bases, and 14 bases lay in between. CDR3 length equals 13 residues.

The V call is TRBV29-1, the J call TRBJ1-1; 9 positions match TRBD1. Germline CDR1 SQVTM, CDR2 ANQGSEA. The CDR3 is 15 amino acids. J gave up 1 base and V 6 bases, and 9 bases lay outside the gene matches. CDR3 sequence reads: CSVPDRGGRNTEAFF. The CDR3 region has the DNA TGCAGCGTCCCAGACAGGGGGGGGAGGAACACTGAAGCTTTCTTT.

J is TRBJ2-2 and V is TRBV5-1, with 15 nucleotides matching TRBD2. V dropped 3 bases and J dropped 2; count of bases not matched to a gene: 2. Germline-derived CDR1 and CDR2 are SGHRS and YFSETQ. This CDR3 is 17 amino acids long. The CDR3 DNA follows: TGCGCCAGCAGCTGGACTAGCGGGGGGGCCAACACCGGGGAGCTGTTTTTT. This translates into CASSWTSGGANTGELFF.

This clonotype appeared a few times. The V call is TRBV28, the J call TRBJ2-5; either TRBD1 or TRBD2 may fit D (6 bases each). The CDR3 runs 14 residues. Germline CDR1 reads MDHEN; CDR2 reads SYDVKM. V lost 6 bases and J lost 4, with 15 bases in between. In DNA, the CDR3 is TGTGCCAGCAGGGGGGCCGGGGGCGGAGAGACCCAGTACTTC. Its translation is CASRGAGGGETQYF.

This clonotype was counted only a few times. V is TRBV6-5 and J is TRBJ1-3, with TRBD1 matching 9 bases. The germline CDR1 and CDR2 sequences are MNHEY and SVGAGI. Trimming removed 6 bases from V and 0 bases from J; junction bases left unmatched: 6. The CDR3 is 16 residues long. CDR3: CASSPGTGSSGNTIYF. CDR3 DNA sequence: TGTGCCAGCAGCCCCGGGACAGGGTCCTCTGGAAACACCATATATTTT.

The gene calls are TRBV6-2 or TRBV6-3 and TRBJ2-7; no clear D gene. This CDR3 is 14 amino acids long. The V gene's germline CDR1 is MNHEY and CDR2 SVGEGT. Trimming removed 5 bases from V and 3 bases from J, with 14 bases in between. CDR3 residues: CASSPQSGVYEQYV. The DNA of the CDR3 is TGTGCCAGCAGTCCACAGAGTGGGGTCTACGAGCAGTACGTC.

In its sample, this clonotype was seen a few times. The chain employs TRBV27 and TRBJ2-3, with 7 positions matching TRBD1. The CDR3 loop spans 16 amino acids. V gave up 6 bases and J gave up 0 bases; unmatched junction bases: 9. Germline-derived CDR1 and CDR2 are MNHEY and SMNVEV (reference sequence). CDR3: CASSLLGQLSTDTQYF. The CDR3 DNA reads TGTGCCAGCAGCCTATTGGGACAGCTTAGCACAGATACGCAGTATTTT.

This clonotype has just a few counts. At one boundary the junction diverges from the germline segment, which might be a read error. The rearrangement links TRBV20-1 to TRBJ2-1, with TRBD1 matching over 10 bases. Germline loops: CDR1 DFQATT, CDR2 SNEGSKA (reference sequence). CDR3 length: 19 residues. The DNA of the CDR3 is TGCAGTGCCAGAGCGGGACAGGGGTTGAGACTGAGCTCCTACAATGAGCAGTTCTTC. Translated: CSARAGQGLRLSSYNEQFF.

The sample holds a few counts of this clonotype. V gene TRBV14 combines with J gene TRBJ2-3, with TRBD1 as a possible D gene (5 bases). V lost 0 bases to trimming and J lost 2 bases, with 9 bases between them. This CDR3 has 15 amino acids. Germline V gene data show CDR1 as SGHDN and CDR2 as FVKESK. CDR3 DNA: TGTGCCAGCAGCCAAGACGGCAGGGCCACAGATACGCAGTATTTT. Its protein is CASSQDGRATDTQYF.

CDR3 coding DNA: TGCGCCGGGGCACTAGCGGGGGAAATCACAGATACGCAGTATTTT. Its protein is CAGALAGEITDTQYF. V and J are TRBV23-1 and TRBJ2-3; 11 positions match TRBD2. TRBV23-1 is an ORF, and what it does is uncertain. CDR3 length: 15 residues. Germline trimming cut 11 bases from V and 2 bases from J; bases unmatched to any gene: 9.

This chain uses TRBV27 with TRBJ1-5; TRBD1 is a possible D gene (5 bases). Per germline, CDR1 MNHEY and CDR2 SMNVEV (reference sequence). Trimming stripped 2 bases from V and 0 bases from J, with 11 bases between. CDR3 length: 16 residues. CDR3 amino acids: CASSLQGPYSNQPQHF. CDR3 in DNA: TGTGCCAGCAGTTTACAGGGACCCTATAGCAATCAGCCCCAGCATTTT.

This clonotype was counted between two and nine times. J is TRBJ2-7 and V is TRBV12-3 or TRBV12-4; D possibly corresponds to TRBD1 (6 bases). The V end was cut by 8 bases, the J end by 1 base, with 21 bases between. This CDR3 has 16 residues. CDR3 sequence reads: CASHLGRPGVSYEQYF. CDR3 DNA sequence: TGTGCCAGCCACCTCGGGCGGCCAGGGGTGTCCTACGAGCAGTACTTC.

CDR3 nucleotides: TGCGCCAGCAGCCCGGAGGGCGACAATGAGCAGTTCTTC. Translated: CASSPEGDNEQFF. The chain is built from TRBV5-1 and TRBJ2-1; possibly TRBD2 for D (6 bases). The CDR3 has 13 residues. CDR1 and CDR2 (germline): SGHRS, YFSETQ. Between the trimmed V and J ends, which lost 4 bases and 5 bases, there was a span of 10 bases.

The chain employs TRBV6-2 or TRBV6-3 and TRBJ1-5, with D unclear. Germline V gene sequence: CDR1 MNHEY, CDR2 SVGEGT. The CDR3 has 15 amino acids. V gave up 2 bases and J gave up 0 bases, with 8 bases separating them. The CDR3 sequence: CASSYVADSNQPQHF. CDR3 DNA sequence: TGTGCCAGCAGTTACGTTGCGGATAGCAATCAGCCCCAGCATTTT.

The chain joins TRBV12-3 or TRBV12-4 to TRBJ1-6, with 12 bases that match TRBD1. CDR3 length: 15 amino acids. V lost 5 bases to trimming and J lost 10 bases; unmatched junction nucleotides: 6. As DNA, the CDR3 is TGTGCCAGCAGTCGCTCCGGGACAGGGGGCTCACCCCTCCACTTT. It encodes CASSRSGTGGSPLHF.

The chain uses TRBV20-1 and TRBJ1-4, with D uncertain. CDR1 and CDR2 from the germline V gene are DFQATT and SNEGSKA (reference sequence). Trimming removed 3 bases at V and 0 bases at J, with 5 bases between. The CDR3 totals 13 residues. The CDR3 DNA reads TGCAGTGCTAGGAGGGCAACTAATGAAAAACTGTTTTTT. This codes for CSARRATNEKLFF.

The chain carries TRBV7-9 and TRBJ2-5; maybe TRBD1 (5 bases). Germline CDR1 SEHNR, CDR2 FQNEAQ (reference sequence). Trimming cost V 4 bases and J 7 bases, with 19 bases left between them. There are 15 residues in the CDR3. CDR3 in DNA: TGTGCCAGCAGCTCCGGCAGGGTATGGCAGGGGACCCAGTACTTC. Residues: CASSSGRVWQGTQYF.

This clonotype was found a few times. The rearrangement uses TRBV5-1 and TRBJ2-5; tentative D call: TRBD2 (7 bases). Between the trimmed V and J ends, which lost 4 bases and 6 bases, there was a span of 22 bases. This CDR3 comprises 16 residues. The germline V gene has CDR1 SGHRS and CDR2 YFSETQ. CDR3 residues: CASSPRGAGAIQTQYF. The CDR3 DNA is TGCGCCAGCAGCCCCAGGGGTGCGGGGGCCATCCAGACCCAGTACTTC.

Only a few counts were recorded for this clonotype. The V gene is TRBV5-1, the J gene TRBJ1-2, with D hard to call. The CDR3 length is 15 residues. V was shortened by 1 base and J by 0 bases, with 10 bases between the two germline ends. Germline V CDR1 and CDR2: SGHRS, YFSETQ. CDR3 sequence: CASSLLAAANYGYTF. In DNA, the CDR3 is TGCGCCAGCAGCTTGTTGGCAGCCGCTAACTATGGCTACACCTTC.

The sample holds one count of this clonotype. CDR3 in amino acids: CASSPAGSGNTIYF. DNA of the CDR3: TGTGCCAGCAGCCCCGCAGGGTCTGGAAACACCATATATTTT. V is TRBV3-1 and J is TRBJ1-3, with D possibly being TRBD1 (5 bases). Trimming left V 4 bases short and J 1 base short, with 8 bases between. In germline, CDR1 is LGHDT, CDR2 YNNKEL (reference sequence). The CDR3 loop spans 14 amino acids. Full variable domain (remainder filled in from reference TRBV3-1 and TRBJ1-3): DTAVSQTPKYLVTQMGNDKSIKCEQNLGHDTMYWYKQDSKKFLKIMFSYNNKELIINETVPNRFSPKSPDKAHLNLHINSLELGDSAVYFCASSPAGSGNTIYFGEGSWLTVV.

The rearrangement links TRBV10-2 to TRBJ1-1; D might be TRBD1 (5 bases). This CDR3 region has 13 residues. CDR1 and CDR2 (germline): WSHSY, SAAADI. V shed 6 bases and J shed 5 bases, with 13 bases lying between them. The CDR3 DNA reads TGCGCCAGCAGGTTGGGGGGGGGAACTGAAGCTTTCTTT. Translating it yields CASRLGGGTEAFF.

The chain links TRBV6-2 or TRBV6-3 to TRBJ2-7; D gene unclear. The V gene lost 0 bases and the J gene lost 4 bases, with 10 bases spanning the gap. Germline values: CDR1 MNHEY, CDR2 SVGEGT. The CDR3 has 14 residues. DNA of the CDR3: TGTGCCAGCAGTTACTCAGGGTCCGCATACGAGCAGTACGTC. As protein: CASSYSGSAYEQYV.

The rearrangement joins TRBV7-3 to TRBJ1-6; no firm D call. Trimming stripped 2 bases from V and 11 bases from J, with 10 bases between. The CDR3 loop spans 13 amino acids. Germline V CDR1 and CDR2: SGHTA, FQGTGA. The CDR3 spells CASSLDGNPPLHF. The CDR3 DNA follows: TGTGCCAGCAGCTTAGATGGGAATCCACCCCTCCACTTT.

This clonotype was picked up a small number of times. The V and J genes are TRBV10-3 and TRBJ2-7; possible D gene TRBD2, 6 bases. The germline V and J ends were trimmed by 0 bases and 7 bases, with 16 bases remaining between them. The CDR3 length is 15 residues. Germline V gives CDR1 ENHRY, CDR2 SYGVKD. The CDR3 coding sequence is TGTGCCATCAGTGAGTCCTCGGGACTCCCTGAGGAGCAGTACTTC. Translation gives CAISESSGLPEEQYF.

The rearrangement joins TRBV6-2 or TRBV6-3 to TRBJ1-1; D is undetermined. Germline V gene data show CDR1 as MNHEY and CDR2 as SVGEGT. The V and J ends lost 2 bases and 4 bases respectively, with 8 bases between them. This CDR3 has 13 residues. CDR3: CASSYVGATEAFF. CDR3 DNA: TGTGCCAGCAGTTACGTGGGAGCCACTGAAGCTTTCTTT.